The 26 T cell receptor beta chains below all came from one sample that was sequenced in a study of T cell responses to AZD1222 COVID-19 vaccine. Data came from immunoSEQ multiplex PCR; TCRdb stores just in-frame clones and leaves some out. The table records 210,000 or so clones, approximately 94% of them present only once. The sequences come from peripheral blood, collected on day 0 of MenACWY control vaccination. The receptors derive from an adult in good health.

This chain connects TRBV20-1 to TRBJ1-2, with D unresolved. Germline V gene data show CDR1 as DFQATT and CDR2 as SNEGSKA (reference sequence). The germline V and J ends were trimmed by 1 base and 5 bases, with 5 bases remaining between them. CDR3 size: 11 residues. The CDR3: CSARGRYGYTF. The CDR3 bases are TGCAGTGCTAGAGGAAGATATGGCTACACCTTC.

This sequence joins TRBV20-1 and TRBJ2-1; D may be TRBD1 (5 bases). CDR1 is DFQATT, CDR2 SNEGSKA, per germline (reference sequence). This CDR3 comprises 16 residues. Trimming cost V 3 bases and J 7 bases, with 22 bases left between them. This CDR3 reads CSASPPPAGYGNEQFF. CDR3 DNA: TGCAGTGCTAGTCCCCCCCCGGCAGGGTATGGGAATGAGCAGTTCTTC.

The V and J genes are TRBV18 and TRBJ2-2; 8 nucleotides line up with TRBD1. Germline assignment: CDR1 KGHSH and CDR2 LQKENI. V shed 6 bases, J shed 4 bases, and the junction held 10 bases outside the gene matches. The CDR3 is 16 amino acids. CDR3 protein: CASSDRDRRTTGELFF. CDR3 nucleotide sequence: TGTGCCAGCTCGGATCGGGACAGGAGAACCACCGGGGAGCTGTTTTTT.

The V call is TRBV28, the J call TRBJ1-5; D ambiguous. The CDR3 extends over 15 amino acids. Trimming shortened V by 3 bases and J by 0 bases, and 9 bases separated the two germline ends. Germline V gene lookup returns CDR1 MDHEN and CDR2 SYDVKM. This CDR3 is CASSFGLPSNQPQHF. The CDR3 coding sequence is TGTGCCAGCAGTTTCGGACTTCCTAGCAATCAGCCCCAGCATTTT.

This clone was counted once. Other nucleotide sequences from this sample produce the same CDR3. V is TRBV3-1 (or the pseudogene TRBV3-2) and J is TRBJ1-2; 8 bases fit TRBD1. This CDR3 region has 13 residues. Germline V CDR1 and CDR2: LGHDT, YNNKEL (reference sequence). Losses at the gene ends were 3 bases for V and 7 bases for J; bases not matched to a gene: 4. The CDR3 DNA reads as TGTGCCAGCAGCCAGGACAGGGTCGGTGGCTACACCTTC. Translated: CASSQDRVGGYTF.

The rearrangement links TRBV19 to TRBJ2-5, with D tentatively TRBD1 or TRBD2 (5 bases each). CDR3 size: 13 residues. Trimming took off 6 bases at V and 2 bases at J, with 10 bases between the two ends. Germline lookup yields CDR1 LNHDA and CDR2 SQIVND (reference sequence). The CDR3 loop is CASRGDSQETQYF. The DNA of the CDR3 is TGTGCCAGTAGGGGAGACAGTCAAGAGACCCAGTACTTC.

The chain has TRBV28 and TRBJ2-1, with 9 bases fitting TRBD2. Trimming took 2 bases from V and 9 from J; bases not matched to a gene: 8. The germline V gene encodes CDR1 MDHEN and CDR2 SYDVKM. CDR3 length equals 15 residues. CDR3 region: CASSLPLAGAGEQFF. The DNA for the CDR3 is TGTGCCAGCAGTTTACCGTTAGCGGGGGCAGGTGAGCAGTTCTTC.

CDR3 amino acids: CASSPQVNYGYTF. CDR3 sequence (DNA): TGCGCCAGCAGCCCGCAGGTTAACTATGGCTACACCTTC. The chain combines TRBV4-3 with TRBJ1-2; no reliable D call. V lost 4 bases and J 1 base, leaving 7 bases between the germline ends. The CDR3 is 13 residues long. Germline CDR1 and CDR2: LGHNA and YSLEER.

The chain links TRBV5-1 to TRBJ1-1, with a tentative D call TRBD1 (6 bases). This CDR3 is 15 amino acids long. V was cut by 3 bases and J by 1 base, with 13 bases left in between. CDR1 and CDR2 (germline): SGHRS, YFSETQ. CDR3 region: CASSSGTMANTEAFF. The CDR3 DNA is TGCGCCAGCAGCTCCGGGACAATGGCGAACACTGAAGCTTTCTTT. The whole variable domain, filled in from reference TRBV5-1 and TRBJ1-1, reads KAGVTQTPRYLIKTRGQQVTLSCSPISGHRSVSWYQQTPGQGLQFLFEYFSETQRNKGNFPGRFSGRQFSNSRSEMNVSTLELGDSALYLCASSSGTMANTEAFFGQGTRLTVV.

V gene TRBV27 combines with J gene TRBJ1-2; TRBD1 agrees at 7 bases. Per the germline V gene, CDR1 is MNHEY and CDR2 is SMNVEV (reference sequence). The CDR3 extends over 15 amino acids. Losses at the gene ends were 5 bases for V and 5 bases for J; bases not matched to a gene: 11. This CDR3 reads CASSPGSTGYYGYTF. CDR3 nucleotides: TGTGCCAGCAGTCCAGGATCGACAGGGTATTATGGCTACACCTTC.

The chain joins TRBV14 to TRBJ2-3; 12 bases agree with TRBD2. The germline V gene has CDR1 SGHDN and CDR2 FVKESK. The CDR3 is made up of 15 amino acids. V was clipped by 5 bases and J by 1 base; unmatched bases: 1. The CDR3 region is CASSTSGGRTDTQYF. CDR3 nucleotide sequence: TGTGCCAGCAGCACTAGCGGGGGGCGCACAGATACGCAGTATTTT. Together with reference TRBV14 and TRBJ2-3, the CDR3 gives the full variable domain: EAGVTQFPSHSVIEKGQTVTLRCDPISGHDNLYWYRRVMGKEIKFLLHFVKESKQDESGMPNNRFLAERTGGTYSTLKVQPAELEDSGVYFCASSTSGGRTDTQYFGPGTRLTVL.

The rearrangement joins TRBV4-3 to TRBJ2-1, with 11 positions matching TRBD2. This CDR3 spans 16 amino acids. V was pared by 3 bases and J by 4 bases, with 5 bases of the junction left unmatched. Germline loops: CDR1 LGHNA, CDR2 YSLEER. The DNA for the CDR3 is TGCGCCAGCAGCCAGGGGACTAGCGGACTATACAATGAGCAGTTCTTC. Protein sequence: CASSQGTSGLYNEQFF.

The rearrangement links TRBV5-8 to TRBJ1-2; possibly TRBD1 for D (5 bases). The CDR3 is made up of 14 amino acids. Deletions cut 4 bases from V and 3 bases from J, with 13 bases between. The V gene's germline CDR1 is SGHTS and CDR2 YDEGEE. The CDR3 DNA reads TGTGCCAGCAGCCAGGAGCCGGGGCACTATGGCTACACCTTC. This sequence encodes CASSQEPGHYGYTF.

V is TRBV5-5 and J is TRBJ2-7, with no clear D. The CDR3 totals 13 residues. The germline V gene has CDR1 SGHKS and CDR2 YYEKEE (reference sequence). The V end lost 4 bases, the J end lost 7 bases, and 15 bases lay between the germline ends. CDR3 DNA sequence: TGTGCCAGCAGCCGTGACTGGGGTAGGGAGCAGTACTTC. It codes for CASSRDWGREQYF.

The chain employs TRBV10-2 and TRBJ1-3; D unresolved. V was shortened by 6 bases and J by 2 bases, with 5 bases between the two germline ends. This CDR3 spans 12 amino acids. Germline loops: CDR1 WSHSY, CDR2 SAAADI. CDR3: CASSGTGNTIYF. The CDR3, as DNA: TGCGCCAGCAGCGGGACTGGAAACACCATATATTTT.

The genes are TRBV5-1 and TRBJ2-5, with D perhaps TRBD1 (6 bases). CDR1 and CDR2 (germline): SGHRS, YFSETQ. Trimming left V 5 bases short and J 2 bases short, with 10 bases between. The CDR3 sequence is 13 residues long. CDR3 in amino acids: CASRPDSQETQYF. CDR3 sequence (DNA): TGCGCCAGCAGACCGGACAGTCAAGAGACCCAGTACTTC.

This chain joins TRBV19 and TRBJ2-1; TRBD1 matches 9 bases. Germline lookup yields CDR1 LNHDA and CDR2 SQIVND (reference sequence). Trimming took 7 bases from V and 5 from J; bases not matched to a gene: 3. This CDR3 has 13 amino acids. The CDR3 DNA reads as TGTGCCAGTAACAGGGGGCCTAACAATGAGCAGTTCTTC. Translated: CASNRGPNNEQFF.

This rearrangement joins TRBV3-1 (or the pseudogene TRBV3-2) to TRBJ1-6; D may be TRBD1 (5 bases). Trimming cost V 1 base and J 10 bases, with 14 bases left between them. Germline V CDR1 and CDR2: LGHDT, YNNKEL (reference sequence). The CDR3 covers 15 residues. In DNA, the CDR3 is TGTGCCAGCAGCCAAGGTATCATAGGGGACTCACCCCTCCACTTT. Translation: CASSQGIIGDSPLHF.

The rearrangement uses TRBV29-1 and TRBJ1-2; the D gene is possibly TRBD1 (5 bases). The V end lost 6 bases, the J end lost 0 bases, and 8 bases lay between the germline ends. There are 12 residues in the CDR3. Germline V CDR1 and CDR2: SQVTM, ANQGSEA. The CDR3: CSVGDANYGYTF. CDR3 bases: TGCAGCGTGGGGGATGCTAACTATGGCTACACCTTC.

The CDR3 DNA is TGTGCCAGCAGCTTGAGCTGGGGGAAGGACTATGGCTACACCTTC. It specifies CASSLSWGKDYGYTF. The gene calls are TRBV5-8 and TRBJ1-2, with D tentatively TRBD1 (5 bases). The ends were cut back, 1 base at V and 3 bases at J, with 13 bases in the middle. The germline gives CDR1 SGHTS, CDR2 YDEGEE. The CDR3 has 15 residues.

This rearrangement joins TRBV5-1 to TRBJ1-1; D is unresolved. This CDR3 is 14 amino acids long. The ends were cut back, 3 bases at V and 0 bases at J, with 9 bases in the middle. CDR1 is SGHRS and CDR2 is YFSETQ in the germline V gene. CDR3 in DNA: TGCGCCAGCAGCTGGGCGGCGATGAACACTGAAGCTTTCTTT. This gives the protein CASSWAAMNTEAFF.

The chain joins TRBV7-2 to TRBJ2-2, with 11 bases matching TRBD2. CDR1 and CDR2 from the germline V gene are SGHTA and FQGNSA. Germline trimming cut 1 base from V and 3 bases from J; bases unmatched to any gene: 10. CDR3 length: 19 residues. DNA for the CDR3: TGTGCCAGCAGCTTAGGCCTAGCGGGGGGCCGGGGTCACACCGGGGAGCTGTTTTTT. Its protein product is CASSLGLAGGRGHTGELFF.

The chain couples TRBV6-5 to TRBJ2-2, with TRBD1 matching over 10 bases. V lost 0 bases to trimming and J lost 7 bases; unmatched junction nucleotides: 5. CDR3 length: 16 amino acids. Germline values: CDR1 MNHEY, CDR2 SVGAGI. CDR3 region: CASSYSGQGLSGELFF. The CDR3 nucleotides are TGTGCCAGCAGTTACTCGGGACAGGGGTTGAGCGGGGAGCTGTTTTTT.

The gene calls are TRBV2 and TRBJ1-1, with 9 bases fitting TRBD1. CDR1 is SNHLY, CDR2 FYNNEI, per germline. V dropped 5 bases and J dropped 10; count of bases not matched to a gene: 8. This CDR3 region has 13 residues. The CDR3 is CASSRGQGSSAFF. The CDR3 DNA reads as TGTGCCAGCAGTCGCGGACAGGGGAGTTCAGCTTTCTTT.

This chain connects TRBV24-1 to TRBJ1-2; D unclear. With 9 bases removed from V and 13 bases from J, the gap between germline ends came to 23 bases. Germline loops: CDR1 KGHDR, CDR2 SFDVKD. The CDR3 consists of 13 residues. The CDR3 DNA sequence: TGTGCCACCGAAGCAAGGCCCTTCGGGGTTCTCACCTTC. Translating it yields CATEARPFGVLTF.

This clone was counted a few times. The chain combines TRBV4-2 with TRBJ2-7, with 11 nucleotides matching TRBD2. Germline V gene data show CDR1 as LGHNA and CDR2 as YNFKEQ. V lost 0 bases to trimming and J lost 6 bases; unmatched junction nucleotides: 4. The CDR3 has 15 residues. The DNA of the CDR3 is TGTGCCAGCAGCCAAGATGATAGCGGGGGGGCCGAGCAGTACTTC. This gives the protein CASSQDDSGGAEQYF.